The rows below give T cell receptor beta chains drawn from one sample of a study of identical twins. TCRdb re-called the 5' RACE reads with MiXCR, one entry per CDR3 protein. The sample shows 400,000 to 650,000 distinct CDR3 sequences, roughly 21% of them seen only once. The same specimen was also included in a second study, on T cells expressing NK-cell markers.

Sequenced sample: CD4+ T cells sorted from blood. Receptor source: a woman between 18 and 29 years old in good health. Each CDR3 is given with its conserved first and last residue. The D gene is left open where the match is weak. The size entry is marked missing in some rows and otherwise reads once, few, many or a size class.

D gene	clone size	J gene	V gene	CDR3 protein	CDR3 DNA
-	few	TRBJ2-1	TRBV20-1	CSARWNSDEQFF	TGCAGTGCAAGATGGAACTCCGATGAGCAGTTCTTC
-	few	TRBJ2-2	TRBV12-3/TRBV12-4	CASRTRDTGELFF	TGTGCCAGCAGAACGAGGGACACCGGGGAGCTGTTTTTT
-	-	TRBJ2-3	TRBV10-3	CATTNTDTQYF	TGTGCCACAACTAACACAGATACGCAGTATTTT
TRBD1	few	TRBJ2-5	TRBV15	CATSRRQGRETQYF	TGTGCCACCAGCCGGAGACAGGGGCGGGAGACCCAGTACTTC
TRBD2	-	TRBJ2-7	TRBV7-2	CASSLSPSGSYEQYF	TGTGCCAGCAGCTTGAGCCCTAGCGGATCCTACGAGCAGTACTTC
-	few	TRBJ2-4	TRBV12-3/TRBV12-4	CASSLELLAKNIQYF	TGTGCCAGCAGTTTAGAGCTACTAGCCAAAAACATTCAGTACTTC
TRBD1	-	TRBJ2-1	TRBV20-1	CSAVQGGVNEQFF	TGCAGTGCCGTACAGGGGGGCGTCAATGAGCAGTTCTTC
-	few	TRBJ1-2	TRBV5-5	CASSSPMGGAGGYTF	TGTGCCAGCAGCTCCCCCATGGGGGGCGCGGGTGGCTACACCTTC
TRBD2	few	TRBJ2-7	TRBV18	CASSSTFHTSASSYEQYF	TGTGCCAGCTCATCCACCTTTCACACTAGCGCATCCTCCTACGAGCAGTACTTC
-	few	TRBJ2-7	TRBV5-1	CASKEASSVEQYF	TGCGCCAGCAAGGAAGCGAGCAGCGTCGAGCAGTACTTC
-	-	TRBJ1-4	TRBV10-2	CASKGRINEKLFF	TGCGCCAGCAAAGGACGGATTAATGAAAAACTGTTTTTT
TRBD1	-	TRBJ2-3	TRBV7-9	CASSEGWGQGPDTQYF	TGTGCCAGCAGCGAAGGGTGGGGACAGGGGCCAGATACGCAGTATTTT
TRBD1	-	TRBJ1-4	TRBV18	CASSPTTGGLGITTTNEKLFF	TGTGCCAGCTCACCTACAACAGGGGGCTTGGGGATCACCACAACTAATGAAAAACTGTTTTTT
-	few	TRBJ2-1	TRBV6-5	CASSYRQTTYNEQFF	TGTGCCAGCAGTTATAGACAGACGACATACAATGAGCAGTTCTTC
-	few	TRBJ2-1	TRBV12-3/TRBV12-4	CASARGASVNEQFF	TGTGCCAGTGCGAGGGGGGCGAGTGTCAATGAGCAGTTCTTC
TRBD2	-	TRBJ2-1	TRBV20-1	CSAPSLAGAPYNEQFF	TGCAGTGCTCCATCTCTAGCGGGGGCCCCCTACAATGAGCAGTTCTTC
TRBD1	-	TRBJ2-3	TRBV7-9	CASSSTGVADTQYF	TGTGCCAGCAGCTCGACAGGGGTCGCAGATACGCAGTATTTT
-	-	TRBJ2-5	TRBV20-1	CSARSKTQYF	TGCAGTGCCCGTTCGAAGACCCAGTACTTC
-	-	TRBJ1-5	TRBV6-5	CASSYRGDSNQPQHF	TGTGCCAGCAGTTACAGGGGGGATAGCAATCAGCCCCAGCATTTT
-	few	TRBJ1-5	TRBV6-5	CASSLQGPGQPQHF	TGTGCCAGCAGTCTACAGGGTCCGGGTCAGCCCCAGCATTTT
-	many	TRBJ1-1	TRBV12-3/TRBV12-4	CASSLGKAFF	TGTGCCAGCAGTTTGGGGAAAGCTTTCTTT
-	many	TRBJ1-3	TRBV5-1	CASSTGTGNTIYF	TGCGCCAGCAGCACAGGGACTGGAAACACCATATATTTT
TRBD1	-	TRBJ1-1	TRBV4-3	CASSQDPAGGTEAFF	TGCGCCAGCAGCCAAGATCCGGCAGGGGGCACTGAAGCTTTCTTT
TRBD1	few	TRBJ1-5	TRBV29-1	CSVGLQGANQPQHF	TGCAGCGTGGGGCTACAGGGGGCGAATCAGCCCCAGCATTTT
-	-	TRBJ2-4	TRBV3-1	CARSITRRKKGIQYF	TGTGCCAGATCGATAACAAGGCGTAAAAAGGGCATTCAGTACTTC
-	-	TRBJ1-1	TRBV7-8	CASSFKGTEAFF	TGTGCCAGCAGCTTTAAGGGTACTGAAGCTTTCTTT
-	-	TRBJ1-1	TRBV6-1	CASRPIRSRVNTEAFF	TGTGCCAGCAGACCCATCCGGTCACGGGTGAACACTGAAGCTTTCTTT
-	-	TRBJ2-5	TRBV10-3	CAISDSPFERPSQETQYF	TGTGCCATCAGTGATTCTCCCTTTGAGCGGCCATCCCAAGAGACCCAGTACTTC